This TCR beta chain stems from a study of immune evolution from preneoplasia to lung adenocarcinoma. This clone was seen a few times. The table came from immunoSEQ multiplex PCR; TCRdb's copy has only in-frame clones and leaves some out. The table has a few thousand clones, about 50% seen once. The material sequenced was FFPE normal lung tissue adjacent to the tumor. This TCR derives from a person aged 50-59 years with lung adenocarcinoma.

The CDR3 sequence: CSVRQDTSTDTQYF. The CDR3 nucleotides read TGCAGCGTCCGACAGGACACTAGCACAGATACGCAGTATTTT. The chain employs TRBV29-1 and TRBJ2-3; D is perhaps TRBD1 (6 bases). The CDR3 totals 14 residues. Germline CDR1 is SQVTM and CDR2 is ANQGSEA. The germline V and J ends were trimmed by 6 bases and 0 bases, with 13 bases remaining between them.